Listed below are T cell receptor beta chains from one sample, sequenced in a study of T-cell memory formation after mild COVID-19. TCRdb reprocessed the 5' RACE reads via MiXCR and lists one record per CDR3 protein. The data contain roughly 350,000 distinct CDR3 sequences, roughly an eighth of them singletons. Sequenced input: PBMCs or a T cell subset sorted from them (not recorded which). The receptors here all came from a man aged 18 to 30 who had mild COVID-19 (a few samples of this study predate the infection). Cell type and time point are not known. Both conserved end residues are part of each CDR3. D genes are given only for firm matches. Only part of the rows carry a size: once, few, many, or a class if the clone is expanded.

TRBV4-3,TRBJ2-5,many,NA,CASSLKGGVETQYF,TGCGCCAGCAGCCTAAAGGGGGGGGTAGAGACCCAGTACTTC
TRBV6-5,TRBJ2-7,few,TRBD1,CASSYSGTGVYEQYF,TGTGCCAGCAGTTACAGCGGGACAGGGGTGTACGAGCAGTACTTC
TRBV27,TRBJ2-3,few,NA,CASSFGENTQYF,TGTGCCAGCAGTTTTGGTGAAAATACGCAGTATTTT
TRBV25-1,TRBJ1-1,NA,NA,CATTGRGVEAFF,TGTGCCACCACCGGTAGGGGCGTTGAAGCTTTCTTT
TRBV5-1,TRBJ1-1,many,TRBD1,CASSSTGAVGTEAFF,TGCGCCAGCAGCTCCACAGGGGCTGTGGGCACTGAAGCTTTCTTT
TRBV4-3,TRBJ2-3,few,TRBD2,CASSHLSGGRTDTQYF,TGCGCCAGCAGCCACCTTAGCGGGGGGCGCACAGATACGCAGTATTTT
TRBV20-1,TRBJ2-2,few,NA,CSARRVSPGTGELFF,TGCAGTGCTAGGCGGGTCTCACCCGGCACCGGGGAGCTGTTTTTT
TRBV5-8,TRBJ1-5,few,NA,CASSFRGFNQPQHF,TGTGCCAGCAGCTTTAGGGGGTTCAATCAGCCCCAGCATTTT
TRBV6-2/TRBV6-3,TRBJ1-5,few,TRBD1,CASRNTGGGQPQHF,TGTGCCAGCAGAAATACAGGGGGCGGACAGCCCCAGCATTTT
TRBV20-1,TRBJ2-3,few,TRBD2,CSASPLLAAHDTQYF,TGCAGTGCTTCTCCGCTTCTAGCGGCCCACGATACGCAGTATTTT
TRBV7-6,TRBJ2-3,NA,NA,CASSSSLLILSTDTQYF,TGTGCCAGCAGCTCGTCACTGCTAATCTTAAGCACAGATACGCAGTATTTT
TRBV25-1,TRBJ2-5,many,NA,CASSDAVLETQYF,TGTGCCAGCAGTGATGCAGTCCTCGAGACCCAGTACTTC
TRBV7-3,TRBJ1-1,NA,NA,CASSPRARNTEAFF,TGTGCCAGCAGCCCACGGGCCCGGAACACTGAAGCTTTCTTT
TRBV4-3,TRBJ1-5,NA,NA,CASSPSRFSNQPQHF,TGCGCCAGCAGCCCGAGTCGTTTTAGCAATCAGCCCCAGCATTTT
TRBV7-2,TRBJ2-1,many,NA,CASSFIYSYNEQFF,TGTGCCAGCAGCTTTATTTACTCCTACAATGAGCAGTTCTTC
TRBV7-6,TRBJ1-5,few,TRBD1,CASSPTDRVGQPQHF,TGTGCCAGCAGCCCTACAGACAGGGTTGGTCAGCCCCAGCATTTT
TRBV5-1,TRBJ2-3,NA,TRBD2,CASSRRRSGGLADTQYF,TGCGCCAGCAGCCGAAGGAGGTCGGGGGGGCTGGCAGATACGCAGTATTTT
TRBV7-2,TRBJ2-5,NA,NA,CASSSGSAEGTQYF,TGTGCCAGCAGCTCCGGATCGGCTGAGGGGACCCAGTACTTC
TRBV6-5,TRBJ1-1,NA,NA,CATVGVTEAFF,TGTGCCACCGTCGGTGTCACTGAAGCTTTCTTT
TRBV12-3/TRBV12-4,TRBJ2-3,NA,NA,CASSLREATDTQYF,TGTGCCAGCAGTTTAAGGGAGGCGACAGATACGCAGTATTTT
TRBV7-3,TRBJ2-7,NA,NA,CASSLLEFSEQYF,TGTGCCAGCAGCTTACTAGAATTTTCCGAGCAGTACTTC
TRBV5-1,TRBJ2-6,few,TRBD1,CASSLAGQGFAGANVLTF,TGCGCCAGCAGCCTGGCAGGACAGGGGTTCGCTGGGGCCAACGTCCTGACTTTC
TRBV27,TRBJ1-1,once,NA,CASSLSKRAGAFF,TGTGCCAGCAGTTTATCTAAACGGGCCGGGGCTTTCTTT
TRBV5-4,TRBJ2-3,NA,TRBD1,CASSLTGRLTDTQYF,TGTGCCAGCAGTTTGACAGGGAGATTGACAGATACGCAGTATTTT
TRBV21-1,TRBJ2-5,few,NA,CASSKQPNRDPGVETQYF,TGTGCCAGCAGCAAACAACCGAACCGGGACCCAGGGGTAGAGACCCAGTACTTC
TRBV11-2,TRBJ2-1,NA,NA,CASSSGVGDEQFF,TGTGCCAGCAGCTCAGGGGTAGGCGATGAGCAGTTCTTC
TRBV12-3/TRBV12-4,TRBJ1-5,few,NA,CASTPQGMGNQPQHF,TGTGCCAGCACGCCACAGGGAATGGGCAATCAGCCCCAGCATTTT
TRBV6-5,TRBJ1-2,few,TRBD1,CASSYGQGAFYTF,TGTGCCAGCAGTTACGGACAGGGGGCCTTCTACACCTTC
TRBV6-2/TRBV6-3,TRBJ1-1,NA,NA,CASSSPAIMNTEAFF,TGTGCCAGCAGTTCCCCAGCTATAATGAACACTGAAGCTTTCTTT
TRBV2,TRBJ1-5,NA,NA,CASTGFGAQPQHF,TGTGCCAGCACCGGATTTGGGGCTCAGCCCCAGCATTTT
TRBV7-9,TRBJ2-1,few,TRBD2,CASSRLSGEAYNEQFF,TGTGCCAGCAGCCGACTTAGCGGGGAAGCCTACAATGAGCAGTTCTTC
TRBV7-9,TRBJ1-1,NA,NA,CASSFEQGWGTEAFF,TGTGCCAGCAGCTTCGAACAGGGCTGGGGCACTGAAGCTTTCTTT
TRBV11-3,TRBJ2-1,NA,TRBD1,CASSLGSEGGSYNEQFF,TGTGCCAGCAGCTTGGGGTCGGAAGGGGGCAGCTACAATGAGCAGTTCTTC
TRBV7-2,TRBJ1-6,NA,TRBD1,CASRVDRGLGSPLHF,TGTGCCAGCAGGGTAGACAGGGGGCTTGGTTCACCCCTCCACTTT
TRBV7-2,TRBJ1-5,many,NA,CASSFQGPQPQHF,TGTGCCAGCAGCTTCCAGGGGCCTCAGCCCCAGCATTTT
TRBV7-9,TRBJ1-1,NA,NA,CASIPAWGGAAFF,TGTGCCAGCATCCCCGCCTGGGGAGGGGCCGCTTTCTTT
TRBV20-1,TRBJ2-6,NA,NA,CSARPGGQGANVLTF,TGCAGTGCTAGGCCCGGGGGGCAAGGGGCCAACGTCCTGACTTTC
TRBV9,TRBJ2-3,NA,TRBD1,CASSPGTGRADTQYF,TGTGCCAGCAGCCCTGGGACAGGGCGGGCAGATACGCAGTATTTT